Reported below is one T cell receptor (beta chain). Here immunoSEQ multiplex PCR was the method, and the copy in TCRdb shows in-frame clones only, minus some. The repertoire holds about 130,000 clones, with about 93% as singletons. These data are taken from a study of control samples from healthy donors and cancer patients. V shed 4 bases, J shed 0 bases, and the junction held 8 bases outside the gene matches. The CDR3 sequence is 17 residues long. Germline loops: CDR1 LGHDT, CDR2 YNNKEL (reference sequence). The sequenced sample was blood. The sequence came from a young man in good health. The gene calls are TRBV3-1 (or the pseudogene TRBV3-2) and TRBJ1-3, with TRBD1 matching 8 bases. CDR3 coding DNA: TGTGCCAGCAGCCCTGGGACAGGCCGAGACTCTGGAAACACCATATATTTT. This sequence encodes CASSPGTGRDSGNTIYF.